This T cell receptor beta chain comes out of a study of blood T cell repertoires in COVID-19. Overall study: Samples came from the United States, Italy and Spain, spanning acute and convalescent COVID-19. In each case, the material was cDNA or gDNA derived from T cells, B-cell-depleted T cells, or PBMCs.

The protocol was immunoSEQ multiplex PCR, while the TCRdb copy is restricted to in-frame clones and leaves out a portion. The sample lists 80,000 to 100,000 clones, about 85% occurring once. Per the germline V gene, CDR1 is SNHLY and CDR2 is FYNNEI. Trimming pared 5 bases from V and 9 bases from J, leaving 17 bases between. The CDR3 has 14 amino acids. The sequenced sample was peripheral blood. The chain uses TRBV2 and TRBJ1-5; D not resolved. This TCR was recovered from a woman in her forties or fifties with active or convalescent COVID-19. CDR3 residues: CASSQTLTIAPQHF. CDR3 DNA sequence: TGTGCCAGCAGTCAGACATTGACAATCGCGCCCCAGCATTTT.